This T cell receptor beta chain was identified in a study of identical twins. Whole-study results and caveats: The study reached conclusions through statistical analysis that was cross-sectional, not following the same donors. In cord blood, abundant beta clonotypes had fewer insertions; memory showed no trend.

Remarks on this clonotype: What it recognizes is unknown.

CDR1 is LNHDA and CDR2 is SQIVND in the germline V gene (reference sequence). The CDR3 loop spans 15 amino acids. V lost 3 bases and J lost 4, with 15 bases in between. Using its own MiXCR run on the 5' RACE reads, TCRdb lists one record per CDR3 protein. Here the sample spans 1.5 million to 2 million distinct CDR3 sequences, 25% to 35% being singletons. The rearrangement uses TRBV19 and TRBJ1-2, with unresolved D. Sequenced: cord blood. This TCR derives from a newborn girl in good health. In DNA form, the CDR3 reads TGTGCCAGTAGTATTTCGGGGATCGAACTCTATGGCTACACCTTC. The encoded protein is CASSISGIELYGYTF.